This T cell receptor beta chain was sequenced during a study of T cells in Graves' hyperthyroidism and ophthalmopathy. Amplification of TCR beta CDR3 regions was performed using RNA transcripts as template. The study used the HTBI primer set for a first-round RT-PCR of the TCR CDR3. Each CDR3 protein gets one entry after TCRdb re-called the multiplex PCR reads with MiXCR. This sample has some 500,000 distinct CDR3 sequences, with approximately 15% found just once. This clonotype was seen at least ten times. V was clipped by 0 bases and J by 2 bases, with 16 bases between them. This CDR3 contains 17 residues. Germline assignment: CDR1 SGHRS and CDR2 YFSETQ.

The chain recombines TRBV5-1 with TRBJ2-3; D uncertain. The specimen sequenced was blood. This clonotype originated in a woman aged 18 to 35 with Graves' hyperthyroidism. The DNA of the CDR3 is TGCGCCAGCAGCTTGGCCGAAGGCCTATCCCACACAGATACGCAGTATTTT. This encodes CASSLAEGLSHTDTQYF.